This T cell receptor (beta chain) is from a study of CD8+ T cells in alopecia areata. Treatment noted: oral pan-JAK inhibitor, 5-10 mg twice daily. Peripheral blood samples and lesional scalp punch biopsies were obtained from alopecia areata patients. Germline values: CDR1 SGHAT, CDR2 FQNNGV. Between the trimmed V and J ends, which lost 5 bases and 0 bases, there was a span of 11 bases. The CDR3 runs to 15 residues. Findings and caveats of the study: Whereas mice showed it more clearly, TCR sharing across patients was murkier, possibly because of HLA. Affected scalp, especially in alopecia totalis/universalis, had a higher clonality than normal scalp did.

As regards this clone: The antigen is unknown.

As the sequencing template, cDNA was produced by extracting RNA and reverse transcribing it. Libraries were prepared by immunoSEQ multiplex PCR; TCRdb keeps only in-frame clonotypes and omits some of them. The sample lists about 5,900 clones, around two thirds seen once, with 8.6% in the top ten. The chain combines TRBV11-2 with TRBJ2-1; D gene uncertain. This TCR derives from a human donor with alopecia areata. This specimen consisted of skin, obtained between weeks 30 and 35, from a patient treated with tofacitinib. CDR3 DNA: TGTGCCAGCAGCCGAAGAACAAGCTCCTACAATGAGCAGTTCTTC. Translated: CASSRRTSSYNEQFF.